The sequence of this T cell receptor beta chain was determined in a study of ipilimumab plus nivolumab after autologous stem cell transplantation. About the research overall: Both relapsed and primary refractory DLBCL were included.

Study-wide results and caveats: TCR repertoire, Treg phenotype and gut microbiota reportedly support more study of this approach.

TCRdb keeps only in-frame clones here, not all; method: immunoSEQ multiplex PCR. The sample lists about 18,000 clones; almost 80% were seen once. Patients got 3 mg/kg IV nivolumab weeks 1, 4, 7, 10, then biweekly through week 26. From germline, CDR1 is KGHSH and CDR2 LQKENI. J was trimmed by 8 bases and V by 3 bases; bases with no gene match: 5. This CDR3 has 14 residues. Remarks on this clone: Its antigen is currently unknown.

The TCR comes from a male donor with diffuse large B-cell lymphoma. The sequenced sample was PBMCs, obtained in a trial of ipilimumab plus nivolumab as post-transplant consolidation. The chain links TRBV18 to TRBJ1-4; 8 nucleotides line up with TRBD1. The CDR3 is CASSPPGQEEKLFF. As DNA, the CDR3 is TGTGCCAGCTCACCGCCGGGACAGGAAGAAAAACTGTTTTTT.